Each of the 21 T cell receptor beta chains below was sequenced from the same sample in a study of T cell responses to AZD1222 COVID-19 vaccine. TCRdb's table, derived via immunoSEQ multiplex PCR, lists solely in-frame clones and lacks some. The sample consists of some 150,000 clones, approximately 90% of them appearing once. The material sequenced was peripheral blood, taken 28 days after the second AZD1222 dose. Receptor source: an adult who received the AZD1222 COVID-19 vaccine.

This chain uses TRBV4-1 with TRBJ1-2; a weak D match, TRBD1 (5 bases). Germline CDR1 MGHRA, CDR2 YSYEKL. CDR3 size: 15 residues. Trimming removed 4 bases at V and 2 bases at J, with 14 bases between. The DNA of the CDR3 is TGCGCCAGCAGCCCAGCCTCGACAGCGAACTATGGCTACACCTTC. Translating gives CASSPASTANYGYTF.

The J gene is TRBJ2-7, the V gene TRBV5-1, with 10 bases aligning to TRBD2. V lost 0 bases and J lost 7; bases outside the gene matches: 7. The CDR3 consists of 15 residues. Germline V lookup: CDR1 SGHRS, CDR2 YFSETQ. The CDR3 DNA is TGCGCCAGCAGCTTGGTCTTAGCGGGAGGAGGGGAGCAGTACTTC. Amino acid sequence: CASSLVLAGGGEQYF.

V is TRBV18 and J is TRBJ1-5; 11 nucleotides agree with TRBD1. The trim removed 6 bases at V and 3 bases at J, leaving 16 bases unmatched. Germline-derived CDR1 and CDR2 are KGHSH and LQKENI. The CDR3 runs to 19 residues. This CDR3 is CASSLTGTGGRRANQPQHF. CDR3 coding DNA: TGTGCCAGCTCGCTTACCGGGACAGGGGGACGACGCGCCAATCAGCCCCAGCATTTT.

The chain has TRBV7-2 and TRBJ2-1, with D tentatively TRBD2 (5 bases). The V gene's germline CDR1 is SGHTA and CDR2 FQGNSA. The CDR3 has 13 amino acids. Trimming cost V 5 bases and J 12 bases, with 17 bases left between them. CDR3 loop: CASSPANGVGQFF. As DNA, the CDR3 is TGTGCCAGCAGCCCCGCCAACGGGGTCGGGCAGTTCTTC.

V and J are TRBV15 and TRBJ1-2; D is possibly TRBD1 (5 bases). V lost 3 bases and J 10 bases, leaving 24 bases between the germline ends. Germline V CDR1 and CDR2: LNHNV, YYDKDF (reference sequence). This CDR3 contains 16 residues. The CDR3 is CATSRIWTPKATDYTF. The CDR3, as DNA: TGTGCCACCAGCAGGATCTGGACACCGAAAGCGACGGACTACACCTTC.

The chain couples TRBV5-8 to TRBJ1-4; weak D call: TRBD1 (5 bases). The germline V gene has CDR1 SGHTS and CDR2 YDEGEE. The V end was cut by 0 bases, the J end by 7 bases, with 10 bases between. The CDR3 consists of 14 residues. The CDR3 protein is CASSLGRGSEKLFF. The CDR3, as DNA: TGTGCCAGCAGCTTGGGAAGGGGAAGTGAAAAACTGTTTTTT.

The chain couples TRBV28 to TRBJ1-3; D remains ambiguous. Trimming removed 2 bases from V and 5 bases from J, with 10 bases in between. The germline gives CDR1 MDHEN, CDR2 SYDVKM. The CDR3 covers 14 residues. The CDR3, as DNA: TGTGCCAGCAGTTTACGGGAAAGACGAAACACCATATATTTT. As protein: CASSLRERRNTIYF. Variable domain in full (rest from reference TRBV28 and TRBJ1-3): DVKVTQSSRYLVKRTGEKVFLECVQDMDHENMFWYRQDPGLGLRLIYFSYDVKMKEKGDIPEGYSVSREKKERFSLILESASTNQTSMYLCASSLRERRNTIYFGEGSWLTVV.

This clone has a single count. The V gene is TRBV6-1, the J gene TRBJ1-5, with D possibly being TRBD1 (5 bases). Germline lookup yields CDR1 MNHNS and CDR2 SASEGT. This CDR3 comprises 16 residues. The V end lost 2 bases, the J end lost 1 base, and 12 bases lay between the germline ends. The CDR3 region is CASSESRGSSNQPQHF. CDR3 nucleotides: TGTGCCAGCAGTGAATCTAGGGGCTCGAGCAATCAGCCCCAGCATTTT.

The chain recombines TRBV4-2 with TRBJ2-7, with 7 bases lining up with TRBD1. Germline-derived CDR1 and CDR2 are LGHNA and YNFKEQ. The CDR3 covers 15 residues. V lost 4 bases and J lost 2; bases outside the gene matches: 8. The CDR3: CASSPRDSGPYEQYF. The CDR3 DNA reads as TGTGCCAGCAGCCCCCGGGACAGCGGACCCTACGAGCAGTACTTC.

This clone was detected a few times. This chain connects TRBV4-1 to TRBJ2-2, with 14 bases matching TRBD2. Trimming cost V 4 bases and J 11 bases; bases outside gene matches: 12. The germline gives CDR1 MGHRA, CDR2 YSYEKL. This CDR3 spans 17 amino acids. CDR3 region: CASSRAGLAGGPTELFF. The CDR3 nucleotides read TGCGCCAGCAGCCGGGCCGGACTAGCGGGGGGCCCTACAGAGCTGTTTTTT.

The chain joins TRBV10-2 to TRBJ2-5; D tentatively fits TRBD1 or TRBD2 (7 bases each). With 6 bases removed from V and 5 bases from J, the gap between germline ends came to 19 bases. The CDR3 is 15 amino acids. Germline V lookup: CDR1 WSHSY, CDR2 SAAADI. This CDR3 is CASSNPGGARETQYF. The DNA of the CDR3 is TGCGCCAGCAGCAACCCAGGGGGGGCCCGGGAGACCCAGTACTTC.

The V gene is TRBV12-3 or TRBV12-4, the J gene TRBJ1-4; D gene ambiguous. The ends were cut back, 5 bases at V and 10 bases at J, with 11 bases in the middle. CDR3 length equals 12 residues. The CDR3 spells CASSPGRGKLFF. DNA for the CDR3: TGTGCCAGCAGTCCAGGCCGGGGAAAACTGTTTTTT.

The chain has TRBV29-1 and TRBJ1-1; D may be TRBD1 (6 bases). V was pared by 4 bases and J by 0 bases, with 9 bases between. Germline values: CDR1 SQVTM, CDR2 ANQGSEA. This CDR3 has 13 amino acids. The CDR3 spells CSVVRDMNTEAFF. The CDR3 DNA sequence: TGCAGCGTTGTAAGGGACATGAACACTGAAGCTTTCTTT.

This chain connects TRBV19 to TRBJ1-2, with a tentative D call TRBD1 (5 bases). Germline CDR1 reads LNHDA; CDR2 reads SQIVND (reference sequence). This CDR3 is 15 amino acids long. V gave up 6 bases and J gave up 4 bases, with 18 bases separating them. CDR3 nucleotide sequence: TGTGCCAGTAGCTCCGCTCACAGGTCGGGCTATGGCTACACCTTC. Its translation is CASSSAHRSGYGYTF.

V usage is TRBV25-1 and J usage is TRBJ1-1; 9 nucleotides line up with TRBD1. The length of the CDR3 is 15 residues. V was clipped by 9 bases and J by 7 bases; unmatched bases: 15. Looked up from germline, CDR1 is MGHDK and CDR2 is SYGVNS. CDR3 nucleotide sequence: TGTGCCAGTTCCGGGACAGGGAGCCTCGGGGGTGAAGCTTTCTTT. Its translation is CASSGTGSLGGEAFF.

The V gene is TRBV5-4, the J gene TRBJ2-7; 10 bases agree with TRBD1. Trimming removed 7 bases from V and 5 bases from J; junction bases left unmatched: 12. The germline V gene has CDR1 SGHNT and CDR2 YYREEE (reference sequence). The CDR3 totals 15 residues. The CDR3 is CASENRDRGIDEQYF. As DNA, the CDR3 is TGTGCCAGCGAGAACCGGGACAGGGGTATCGACGAGCAGTACTTC.

V usage is TRBV19 and J usage is TRBJ1-6; D is unclear. This CDR3 has 15 amino acids. The germline gives CDR1 LNHDA, CDR2 SQIVND (reference sequence). V was cut by 6 bases and J by 6 bases, with 15 bases left in between. The CDR3 spells CASRDIQWRNSPLHF. The DNA for the CDR3 is TGTGCCAGTAGAGATATACAGTGGCGTAATTCACCCCTCCACTTT.

A single count supports this clone. The chain links TRBV6-2 or TRBV6-3 to TRBJ2-3; 9 bases line up with TRBD2. Losses at the gene ends were 0 bases for V and 2 bases for J; bases not matched to a gene: 6. This CDR3 has 17 residues. In germline, CDR1 is MNHEY, CDR2 SVGEGT. As DNA, the CDR3 is TGTGCCAGCAGTTACTCGAGAAGCGGGAGGCACACAGATACGCAGTATTTT. Translation: CASSYSRSGRHTDTQYF.

The CDR3 loop is CASSYIQGAYQPQHF. CDR3 nucleotide sequence: TGTGCCAGCAGTTACATCCAGGGGGCGTATCAGCCCCAGCATTTT. The chain links TRBV6-5 to TRBJ1-5; 8 bases line up with TRBD1. This CDR3 has 15 amino acids. Germline CDR1 MNHEY, CDR2 SVGAGI. J lost 5 bases, V lost 2 bases, and 5 bases had no gene match.

The chain joins TRBV18 to TRBJ1-1; no definite D call. Germline CDR1 and CDR2: KGHSH and LQKENI. The length of the CDR3 is 15 residues. V was trimmed by 0 bases and J by 0 bases, leaving 8 bases between them. CDR3 protein: CASSPPRGMNTEAFF. DNA for the CDR3: TGTGCCAGCTCACCACCCCGGGGAATGAACACTGAAGCTTTCTTT.

The rearrangement links TRBV2 to TRBJ2-7; TRBD1 matches at 9 bases. V was clipped by 5 bases and J by 0 bases; unmatched bases: 8. CDR1 is SNHLY, CDR2 FYNNEI, per germline. CDR3 size: 16 residues. The CDR3 DNA follows: TGTGCCAGCAGTCTCCAACAGGGGGCGATCTCCTACGAGCAGTACTTC. Translation gives CASSLQQGAISYEQYF.